This T cell receptor (beta chain) was identified during a study of T cell responses to AZD1222 COVID-19 vaccine. Method: immunoSEQ multiplex PCR; TCRdb's copy keeps in-frame clones and lacks some. The table records 140,000 to 150,000 clones, approximately 78% of them present only once. The CDR3 is 14 amino acids. Germline CDR1 is SNHLY and CDR2 is FYNNEI. With V trimmed by 1 base and J by 7 bases, 4 bases remained unmatched. The clonotype was recovered from an adult in good health. V is TRBV2 and J is TRBJ2-1; 7 positions agree with TRBD1. This material consisted of peripheral blood, taken on day 0 of MenACWY control vaccination. CDR3 protein: CASSEEGAVNEQFF. In DNA, the CDR3 is TGTGCCAGCAGTGAAGAGGGGGCAGTAAATGAGCAGTTCTTC.